This T cell receptor beta chain stems from a study of cytomegalovirus exposure and HLA in healthy donors. Overall study results and limits: The authors reported that TCR beta sequences could predict HLA-A and HLA-B alleles. These predictions were accurate for most subjects in the first cohort.

The V gene lost 10 bases and the J gene lost 4 bases, with 25 bases spanning the gap. Germline V CDR1 and CDR2: MDHEN, SYDVKM. This CDR3 spans 16 amino acids. The study ran its PCR with 60 Vbeta and 13 Jbeta primers. Repertoires were generated with immunoSEQ multiplex PCR, while TCRdb's copy carries only in-frame clones and drops some. The data contain 150,000 to 200,000 clones, around 84% of them singletons. To note about this clone: The target antigen is unknown.

The rearrangement joins TRBV28 to TRBJ1-2; the D gene is possibly TRBD1 (5 bases). The clonotype comes from a man aged 50-59 years in good health and CMV-seropositive. Sequencing was carried out using PBMCs. The CDR3 spells CATLNERGAGPYGYTF. CDR3 in DNA: TGTGCCACCCTGAACGAGCGGGGCGCCGGTCCCTATGGCTACACCTTC.